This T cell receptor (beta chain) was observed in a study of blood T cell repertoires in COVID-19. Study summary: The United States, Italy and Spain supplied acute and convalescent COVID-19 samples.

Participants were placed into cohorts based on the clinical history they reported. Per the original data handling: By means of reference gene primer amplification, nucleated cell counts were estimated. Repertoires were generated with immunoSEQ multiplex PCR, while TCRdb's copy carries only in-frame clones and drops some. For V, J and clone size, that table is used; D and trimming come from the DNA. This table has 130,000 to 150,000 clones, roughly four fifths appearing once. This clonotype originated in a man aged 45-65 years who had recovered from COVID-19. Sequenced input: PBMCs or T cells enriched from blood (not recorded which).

This chain's CDR3 is CASSPWGGAYEQYF. In DNA form, the CDR3 reads TGTGCCAGCAGTCCGTGGGGGGGGGCCTACGAGCAGTACTTC. This sequence joins TRBV7-2 and TRBJ2-7; TRBD2 agrees at 7 bases. Germline CDR1 reads SGHTA; CDR2 reads FQGNSA. V lost 6 bases, J lost 2 bases, and 7 bases stayed unmatched. This CDR3 is 14 amino acids long.